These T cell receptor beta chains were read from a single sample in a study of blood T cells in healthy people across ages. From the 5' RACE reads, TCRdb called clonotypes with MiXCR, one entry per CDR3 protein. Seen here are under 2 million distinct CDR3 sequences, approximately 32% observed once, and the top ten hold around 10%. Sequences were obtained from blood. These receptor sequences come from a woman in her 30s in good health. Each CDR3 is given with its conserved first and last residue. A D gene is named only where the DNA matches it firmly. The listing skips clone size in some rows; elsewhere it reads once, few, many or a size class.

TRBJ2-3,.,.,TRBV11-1,CASSQIGPGQLGTDTQYF,TGTGCCAGCAGCCAAATAGGGCCGGGCCAGCTAGGCACAGATACGCAGTATTTT
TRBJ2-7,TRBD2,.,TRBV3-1,CASSQDPWVAGIDEQYF,TGTGCCAGCAGCCAAGATCCCTGGGTAGCGGGAATCGACGAGCAGTACTTC
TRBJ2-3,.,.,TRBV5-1,CASSRTVAEASTDTQYF,TGCGCCAGCAGCAGAACAGTAGCGGAGGCCAGCACAGATACGCAGTATTTT
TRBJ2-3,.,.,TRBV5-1,CASRIVRGGADTQYF,TGCGCCAGCCGAATCGTGCGGGGAGGTGCAGATACGCAGTATTTT
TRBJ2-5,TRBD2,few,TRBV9,CASSVGGGGPKETQYF,TGTGCCAGCAGCGTAGGCGGCGGGGGGCCGAAAGAGACCCAGTACTTC
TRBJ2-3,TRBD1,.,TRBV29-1,CSVQGAMSTDTQYF,TGCAGCGTACAGGGGGCTATGTCCACAGATACGCAGTATTTT
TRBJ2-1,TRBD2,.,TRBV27,CASTPSGGRRLNEQFF,TGTGCCAGCACCCCATCCGGCGGGAGGAGGTTAAATGAGCAGTTCTTC
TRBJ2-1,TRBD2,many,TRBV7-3,CASSPAGGNEQFF,TGTGCCAGCAGTCCAGCGGGAGGGAATGAGCAGTTCTTC
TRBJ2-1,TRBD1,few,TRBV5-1,CASTFGTGSYNEQFF,TGCGCCAGCACCTTCGGGACAGGCTCCTACAATGAGCAGTTCTTC
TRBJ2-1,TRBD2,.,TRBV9,CASSIGTSGSSYNEQFF,TGTGCCAGCAGCATCGGGACTAGCGGGAGCTCCTACAATGAGCAGTTCTTC
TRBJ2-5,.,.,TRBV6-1,CASSEGSKGETQYF,TGTGCCAGCAGTGAGGGCTCCAAAGGGGAGACCCAGTACTTC
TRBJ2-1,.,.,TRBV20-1,CSAIGHDTYNEQFF,TGCAGTGCTATCGGACACGACACCTACAATGAGCAGTTCTTC
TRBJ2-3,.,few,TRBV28,CASNPPTLTEMDVSTDTQYF,TGTGCCAGCAATCCGCCAACCTTGACAGAGATGGACGTTAGCACAGATACGCAGTATTTT
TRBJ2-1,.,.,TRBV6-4,CASSESGLYFEQFF,TGTGCCAGCAGTGAATCAGGGTTGTACTTTGAGCAGTTCTTC
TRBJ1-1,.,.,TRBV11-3,CASSLGKLGYTEAFF,TGTGCCAGCAGCTTAGGTAAATTAGGCTACACTGAAGCTTTCTTT
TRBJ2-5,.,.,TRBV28,CASSSSRWYF,TGTGCCAGCAGTTCATCCCGTTGGTACTTC
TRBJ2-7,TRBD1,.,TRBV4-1,CASSQQQGIRYEQYF,TGCGCCAGCAGCCAGCAACAGGGGATACGGTACGAGCAGTACTTC
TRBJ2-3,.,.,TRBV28,CASSPPPSDTQYF,TGTGCCAGCAGTCCCCCTCCCTCAGATACGCAGTATTTT